This T cell receptor (beta chain) was found in a study of T cell responses to AZD1222 COVID-19 vaccine. Background on the study: Second-dose intervals of approximately 4 or approximately 12 weeks were pooled. Whole-study results and caveats: Baseline serology detected seropositivity in only six AZD1222 recipients. The donors showed a predominance of white British ancestry and of females, with possible underestimation of clonal diversity. At 160-218 and 743-854, vaccine-associated CD4 TCRs were dominant, and they spanned spike.

The V end lost 2 bases, the J end lost 6 bases, and 8 bases lay between the germline ends. The length of the CDR3 is 13 residues. In germline, CDR1 is MNHEY, CDR2 SMNVEV (reference sequence). TCRdb keeps only in-frame clones here, not all; method: immunoSEQ multiplex PCR. The table includes 140,000 or so clones, just under 95% detected once. Concerning this clone itself: What it recognizes is unknown.

The sample in question was peripheral blood, obtained on day 0 of AZD1222 vaccination. V gene TRBV27 combines with J gene TRBJ1-5, with unresolved D. The TCR originated in an adult in good health. CDR3: CASSLRVGQPQHF. The CDR3 DNA reads as TGTGCCAGCAGTTTAAGGGTAGGTCAGCCCCAGCATTTT.